Included here is one T cell receptor beta chain sequence, with context. These data are taken from a study of blood T cell repertoires in COVID-19. Study background: COVID-19 samples from acute and convalescent phases originated in the United States, Italy and Spain. The analysed material was cDNA or gDNA that came from T cells, B-cell-depleted T cells, or PBMCs.

This CDR3 has 16 amino acids. CDR1 and CDR2 from the germline V gene are SNHLY and FYNNEI. V lost 8 bases, J lost 0 bases, and 11 bases stayed unmatched. Under the authors' procedure: Quantification of nucleated cells was approximated via reference gene primer amplification. Sequencing was performed with immunoSEQ multiplex PCR; in TCRdb, only in-frame clones are kept and a portion is missing. V and J calls and clone size come straight from that table; D and trimming were deduced from the DNA. The table has 150,000 to 180,000 clones, roughly 71% seen once. This TCR was recovered from a woman at least 80 years old with acute or convalescent COVID-19. V usage is TRBV2 and J usage is TRBJ1-1, with TRBD1 identical over 8 bases. The sample consisted of peripheral blood. CDR3 sequence: CASAPADRVMNTEAFF. The CDR3 DNA follows: TGTGCCAGCGCCCCCGCGGACAGGGTCATGAACACTGAAGCTTTCTTT.